This T cell receptor beta chain was observed in a study of cytomegalovirus exposure and HLA in healthy donors. PCR involved 60 Vbeta and 13 Jbeta primers. Here immunoSEQ multiplex PCR was the method, and the copy in TCRdb shows in-frame clones only, minus some. This table holds roughly 120,000 clones, around 8.5% found once. The germline V and J ends were trimmed by 0 bases and 6 bases, with 15 bases remaining between them. Germline V CDR1 and CDR2: SGHDN, FVKESK. The CDR3 spans 16 residues. The chain is built from TRBV14 and TRBJ2-1; possible D gene TRBD1, 5 bases. The sequence derives from a man aged 40-50 years in good health and CMV-seronegative. The sample comprised PBMCs. CDR3 in amino acids: CASSQDVWGWSNEQFF. As DNA, the CDR3 is TGTGCCAGCAGCCAAGATGTATGGGGCTGGTCCAATGAGCAGTTCTTC. Full variable domain (rest looked up from reference TRBV14 and TRBJ2-1): EAGVTQFPSHSVIEKGQTVTLRCDPISGHDNLYWYRRVMGKEIKFLLHFVKESKQDESGMPNNRFLAERTGGTYSTLKVQPAELEDSGVYFCASSQDVWGWSNEQFFGPGTRLTVL.